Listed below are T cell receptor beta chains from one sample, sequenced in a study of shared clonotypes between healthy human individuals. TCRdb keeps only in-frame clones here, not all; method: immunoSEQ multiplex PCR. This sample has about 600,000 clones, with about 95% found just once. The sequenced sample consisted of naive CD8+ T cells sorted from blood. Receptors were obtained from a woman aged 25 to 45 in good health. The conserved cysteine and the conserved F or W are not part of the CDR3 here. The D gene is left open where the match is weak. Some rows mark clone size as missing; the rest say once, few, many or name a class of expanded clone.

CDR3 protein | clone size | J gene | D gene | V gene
ASRNSGTGKGSYNEQF | NA | TRBJ2-1 | NA | TRBV28
ASSESTLRSTLPTGELF | NA | TRBJ2-2 | NA | TRBV10-1
ASSKLGTSGIGDTQY | NA | TRBJ2-3 | TRBD2 | TRBV4-1
ASSLGLAGDEQY | NA | TRBJ2-7 | TRBD2 | TRBV28
ASSHDRDSGNTIY | NA | TRBJ1-3 | TRBD1 | TRBV9
SVEEVRGRLDTQY | NA | TRBJ2-3 | NA | TRBV29-1
ASSFTRDSDEKLF | NA | TRBJ1-4 | TRBD1 | TRBV5-8
ASSVTTGGKDTGELF | NA | TRBJ2-2 | TRBD1 | TRBV28
ASSSSGGGEF | NA | TRBJ2-1 | NA | TRBV5-6
ASSQEQGSYEQY | NA | TRBJ2-7 | NA | TRBV14
ASSELNTEAF | NA | TRBJ1-1 | NA | TRBV25-1
ASSLFANQPQH | NA | TRBJ1-5 | NA | TRBV28
ASSPTGTGNYGYT | NA | TRBJ1-2 | TRBD1 | TRBV16
ASSFRGSSYEQY | NA | NA | NA | TRBV5-6
ASSSTGRGEQF | NA | TRBJ2-1 | NA | TRBV7-1
ASSDGTREPTDTQY | NA | TRBJ2-3 | TRBD2 | TRBV5-1
ASSPQTGVGEKLF | NA | TRBJ1-4 | TRBD1 | TRBV7-9
ASSLYKGPNQPQH | NA | TRBJ1-5 | NA | TRBV27
ASSLGGFPEAF | few | TRBJ1-1 | NA | TRBV7-6
SVVGSWAGGGQSGTQY | NA | TRBJ2-5 | TRBD1 | TRBV29-1
ASSLEGGVETQY | NA | TRBJ2-5 | NA | TRBV5-1
ASSQETYSNQPQH | NA | TRBJ1-5 | NA | TRBV4-1
ASSPLEQGASGYT | NA | TRBJ1-2 | TRBD1 | TRBV27
ASSPGAGVGYGYT | NA | TRBJ1-2 | NA | TRBV23-1
ASSLGSGPSQETQY | NA | TRBJ2-5 | NA | TRBV5-8
ASSLAFDGYT | NA | TRBJ1-2 | NA | TRBV7-9
ASSQESRDPYEQY | once | TRBJ2-7 | NA | TRBV4-1
ASSPAQGNTGELF | NA | TRBJ2-2 | NA | TRBV7-9
ASRDRGHSYEQY | once | NA | TRBD1 | TRBV19
AISDSPYEQY | NA | TRBJ2-7 | NA | TRBV10-3
ASSQSGTAYEQY | NA | TRBJ2-7 | TRBD1 | TRBV4-1
ASSDQVTGGPHEQY | NA | TRBJ2-7 | TRBD1 | TRBV25-1
ASSLIGEQF | NA | TRBJ2-1 | NA | TRBV7-2
ASSTRTNGYT | NA | TRBJ1-2 | NA | TRBV13
ASRLIGVQETQY | NA | TRBJ2-5 | NA | TRBV27
ASSLSGFYEQY | NA | TRBJ2-7 | NA | TRBV27
ASSPGRPEAF | few | TRBJ1-1 | NA | TRBV11-2
ASSKDSRGGTEAF | NA | TRBJ1-1 | NA | TRBV21-1
ASSSPSGDLAKNIQY | NA | TRBJ2-4 | TRBD2 | TRBV28
ASSVSGSSNNEQF | NA | TRBJ2-1 | TRBD2 | TRBV9
SVPWGREQF | NA | TRBJ2-1 | NA | TRBV29-1
ASSLRGGARYEQY | NA | TRBJ2-7 | NA | TRBV13
ASSLPGTYNEQF | NA | TRBJ2-1 | NA | TRBV11-2
ASSMGTSGSNEQF | NA | TRBJ2-1 | TRBD2 | TRBV19
ASRGLAGVPGELF | NA | TRBJ2-2 | TRBD2 | TRBV6-5
ASSLRNYYEQY | NA | TRBJ2-7 | NA | TRBV27